The 20 T cell receptor beta chains listed next were all sequenced from one sample in a study of T-cell reconstitution after alpha-beta-depleted transplantation in children. Preparation of the TCRbeta library was carried out with unique molecular identifiers. A single record per CDR3 protein comes from TCRdb applying MiXCR to the PCR reads. The sample shows about 290,000 distinct CDR3 sequences, over 9.5% of them seen only once. The sequences come from PBMCs, collected before TCRalphabeta/CD19-depleted stem cell transplant. Receptors were obtained from a boy younger than two with acute myeloid leukemia, due to receive a stem cell transplant.

In this sample, this clonotype turned up many times. The chain uses TRBV7-8 and TRBJ2-2; TRBD1 matches at 8 bases. The junction had 11 bases not matched to a gene; V was cut back by 2 bases and J by 0 bases. This CDR3 comprises 19 residues. CDR1 is SGHVS and CDR2 is FQNEAQ in the germline V gene. The CDR3 spells CASSLPRQGPPTNTGELFF. The CDR3 DNA is TGTGCCAGCAGCTTACCTCGACAGGGGCCGCCTACGAACACCGGGGAGCTGTTTTTT.

This clonotype counts as medium-sized. V gene TRBV6-1 combines with J gene TRBJ2-2; perhaps TRBD1 as D (6 bases). The length of the CDR3 is 14 residues. CDR1 MNHNS and CDR2 SASEGT come from the germline V gene. Trimming left V 4 bases short and J 7 bases short, with 13 bases between. The CDR3 reads CASSGDTGSGELFF. The CDR3 region has the DNA TGTGCCAGCAGTGGGGACACGGGGAGCGGGGAGCTGTTTTTT.

This clonotype showed up many times. CDR3: CASSKSPSGGEQFF. The CDR3 nucleotides read TGTGCCAGCAGCAAGTCCCCTAGTGGGGGTGAGCAGTTCTTC. The J gene is TRBJ2-1, the V gene TRBV21-1; TRBD2 was called by the table and not checked on the DNA. TRBV21-1 represents a pseudogene. CDR3 length equals 14 residues.

At least ten counts were recorded for this clonotype. The chain employs TRBV5-1 and TRBJ2-3; D is unclear. From germline, CDR1 is SGHRS and CDR2 YFSETQ. V was clipped by 0 bases and J by 5 bases, with 4 bases between them. The CDR3 runs to 12 residues. DNA of the CDR3: TGCGCCAGCAGCTTGGTACAAGATACGCAGTATTTT. It yields the protein CASSLVQDTQYF.

This clonotype was observed at least ten times. V is TRBV7-2 and J is TRBJ2-5; possibly TRBD2 for D (6 bases). Trimming pared 2 bases from V and 3 bases from J, leaving 13 bases between. Germline CDR1 reads SGHTA; CDR2 reads FQGNSA. This CDR3 comprises 15 residues. CDR3 protein: CASSLLVGGEETQYF. The CDR3 DNA reads as TGTGCCAGCAGCTTATTGGTGGGCGGGGAAGAGACCCAGTACTTC.

This clonotype has at least ten counts. The chain couples TRBV12-3 or TRBV12-4 to TRBJ1-5; D gene ambiguous. Trimming took 4 bases from V and 2 from J, leaving 12 bases between them. The CDR3 sequence is 15 residues long. In DNA form, the CDR3 reads TGTGCCAGCAGTTCCCCGGGGTCGGGCAATCAGCCCCAGCATTTT. It encodes CASSSPGSGNQPQHF.

J is TRBJ2-5 and V is TRBV28, with 7 bases identical to TRBD1. The CDR3 is 18 amino acids. Germline V gives CDR1 MDHEN, CDR2 SYDVKM. V was clipped by 5 bases and J by 4 bases; unmatched bases: 19. CDR3 amino acids: CASSPFIISTGLTETQYF. The CDR3 nucleotides read TGTGCCAGCAGTCCCTTTATTATCTCGACAGGGCTCACAGAGACCCAGTACTTC.

This clonotype was found many times. J is TRBJ2-7 and V is TRBV10-3, with TRBD2 matching 8 bases. The CDR3 has 15 residues. Germline V gives CDR1 ENHRY, CDR2 SYGVKD. V shed 6 bases, J shed 6 bases, and the junction held 13 bases outside the gene matches. This CDR3 is CAISLAGTSALEQYF. The CDR3 DNA sequence: TGTGCCATCAGCTTGGCCGGGACTAGTGCCCTCGAGCAGTACTTC.

The rearrangement links TRBV27 to TRBJ2-6; 8 bases line up with TRBD1. Germline-derived CDR1 and CDR2 are MNHEY and SMNVEV (reference sequence). This CDR3 has 19 residues. The junction had 11 bases not matched to a gene; V was cut back by 4 bases and J by 0 bases. In DNA, the CDR3 is TGTGCCAGCAGTTCCCCCGAAGGACAGGGCCTCTCTGGGGCCAACGTCCTGACTTTC. Its protein is CASSSPEGQGLSGANVLTF.

This clonotype came up a few times. The chain couples TRBV20-1 to TRBJ2-7; the D is unclear. The CDR3 has 12 amino acids. Germline CDR1 and CDR2: DFQATT and SNEGSKA (reference sequence). The ends were cut back, 5 bases at V and 1 base at J, with 9 bases in the middle. The CDR3 DNA sequence: TGCAGTGCTGGGCAGGTTTCCTACGAGCAGTACTTC. It translates to CSAGQVSYEQYF.

This clonotype showed up many times. The V gene is TRBV20-1, the J gene TRBJ1-6; maybe TRBD1 (6 bases). Per the germline V gene, CDR1 is DFQATT and CDR2 is SNEGSKA (reference sequence). The V end was cut by 6 bases, the J end by 9 bases, with 21 bases between. The CDR3 length is 15 residues. The CDR3 nucleotides read TGCAGTGCACCGCTTACAGGGACCACTAGTTCACCCCTCCACTTT. Its translation is CSAPLTGTTSSPLHF.

This clonotype was observed at least ten times. V gene TRBV25-1 combines with J gene TRBJ2-2, with 13 nucleotides matching TRBD2. The CDR3 is 17 residues long. CDR1 is MGHDK and CDR2 is SYGVNS in the germline V gene. Unmatched junction bases numbered 5, after V lost 6 bases and J lost 1 base. The CDR3 DNA follows: TGTGCCAGCAGGCCGGGACTAGCGGGATGGAACACCGGGGAGCTGTTTTTT. This gives the protein CASRPGLAGWNTGELFF.

This clonotype was picked up many times. The V call is TRBV12-3 or TRBV12-4, the J call TRBJ1-5; D is unresolved. V lost 6 bases and J 6 bases, leaving 12 bases between the germline ends. This CDR3 comprises 13 residues. DNA of the CDR3: TGTGCCAGCAGCTTGGGAGTGTTTCAGCCCCAGCATTTT. Protein product: CASSLGVFQPQHF.

This clonotype is medium-sized (0.01 to 0.1%) within its sample. This chain joins TRBV20-1 and TRBJ2-1; 7 bases are shared with TRBD2. This CDR3 comprises 16 residues. Germline-derived CDR1 and CDR2 are DFQATT and SNEGSKA (reference sequence). V lost 0 bases to trimming and J lost 4 bases; unmatched junction nucleotides: 9. DNA of the CDR3: TGCAGTGCTAGAGACCCTTTAGCGGGTAGATACAATGAGCAGTTCTTC. Translating it yields CSARDPLAGRYNEQFF.

This clonotype has a handful of counts. This chain links TRBV20-1 with TRBJ2-7; D gene unclear. Trimming took off 1 base at V and 3 bases at J, with 22 bases between the two ends. Germline V lookup: CDR1 DFQATT, CDR2 SNEGSKA (reference sequence). The CDR3 length is 17 residues. CDR3 loop: CSARGFSKTEAFYEQYF. The CDR3 DNA follows: TGCAGTGCTAGAGGGTTTTCTAAGACGGAAGCTTTCTACGAGCAGTACTTC.

This clonotype was observed many times. The gene calls are TRBV29-1 and TRBJ1-1, with D maybe TRBD1 (6 bases). Germline CDR1 SQVTM, CDR2 ANQGSEA. This CDR3 is 11 amino acids long. Trimming stripped 4 bases from V and 11 bases from J, with 14 bases between. The CDR3 spells CSVGEAGAAFF. As DNA, the CDR3 is TGCAGCGTTGGAGAGGCAGGGGCCGCTTTCTTT. Full variable domain (missing parts from reference TRBV29-1 and TRBJ1-1): SAVISQKPSRDICQRGTSLTIQCQVDSQVTMMFWYRQQPGQSLTLIATANQGSEATYESGFVIDKFPISRPNLTFSTLTVSNMSPEDSSIYLCSVGEAGAAFFGQGTRLTVV.

The V and J genes are TRBV20-1 and TRBJ2-1; D is uncertain. The CDR3 runs to 13 residues. V was trimmed by 5 bases and J by 4 bases, leaving 12 bases between them. Looked up from germline, CDR1 is DFQATT and CDR2 is SNEGSKA (reference sequence). Here the CDR3 reads CSAPPEHYNEQFF. The CDR3, as DNA: TGCAGTGCTCCGCCAGAGCATTACAATGAGCAGTTCTTC.

In this sample, this clonotype turned up many times. The chain employs TRBV13 and TRBJ2-7; possibly TRBD2 for D (6 bases). The germline V gene has CDR1 PRHDT and CDR2 FYEKMQ (reference sequence). This CDR3 spans 15 amino acids. Trimming left V 0 bases short and J 0 bases short, with 9 bases between. For the CDR3, the DNA is TGTGCCAGCAGCTTAGGTGTTAGCGGCTCCTACGAGCAGTACTTC. Translation gives CASSLGVSGSYEQYF.

This clonotype was counted ten times or more. V usage is TRBV7-9 and J usage is TRBJ1-5, with 11 bases matching TRBD1. The V gene's germline CDR1 is SEHNR and CDR2 FQNEAQ (reference sequence). With V trimmed by 3 bases and J by 4 bases, 2 bases remained unmatched. The CDR3 is 15 amino acids. The CDR3 DNA is TGTGCCAGCAGCTTTGGGGACAGGGGGAATCAGCCCCAGCATTTT. This encodes CASSFGDRGNQPQHF.

There are many counts of this clonotype. V and J are TRBV20-1 and TRBJ2-4; D is perhaps TRBD2 (6 bases). Germline loops: CDR1 DFQATT, CDR2 SNEGSKA (reference sequence). CDR3 length equals 17 residues. Trimming stripped 6 bases from V and 1 base from J, with 22 bases between. The CDR3 sequence: CSALGLKGNLAKNIQYF. CDR3 DNA sequence: TGCAGTGCGCTCGGACTAAAGGGGAATCTTGCCAAAAACATTCAGTACTTC.